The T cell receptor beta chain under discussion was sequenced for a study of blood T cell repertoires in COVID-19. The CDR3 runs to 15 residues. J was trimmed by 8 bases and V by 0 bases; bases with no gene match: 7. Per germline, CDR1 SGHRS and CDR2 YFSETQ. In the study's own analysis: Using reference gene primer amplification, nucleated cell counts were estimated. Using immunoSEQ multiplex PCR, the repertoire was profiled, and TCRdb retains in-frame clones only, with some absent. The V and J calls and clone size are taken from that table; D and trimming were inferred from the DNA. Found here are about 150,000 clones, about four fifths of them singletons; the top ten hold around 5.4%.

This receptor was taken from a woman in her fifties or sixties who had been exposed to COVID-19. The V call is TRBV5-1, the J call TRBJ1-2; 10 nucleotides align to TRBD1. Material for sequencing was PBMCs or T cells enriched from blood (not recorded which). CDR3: CASSLGDRGLAGYTF. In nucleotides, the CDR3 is TGCGCCAGCAGCTTGGGAGACAGGGGGCTAGCCGGCTACACCTTC.